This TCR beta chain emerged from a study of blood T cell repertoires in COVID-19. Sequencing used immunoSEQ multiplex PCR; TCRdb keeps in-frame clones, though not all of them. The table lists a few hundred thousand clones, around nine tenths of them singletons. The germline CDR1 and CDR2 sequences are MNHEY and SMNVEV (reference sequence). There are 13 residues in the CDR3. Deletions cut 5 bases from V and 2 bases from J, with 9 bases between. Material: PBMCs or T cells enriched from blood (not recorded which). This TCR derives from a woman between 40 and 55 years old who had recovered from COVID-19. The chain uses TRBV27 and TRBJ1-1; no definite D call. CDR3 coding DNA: TGTGCCAGCAGTCCTAAGAAAAACACTGAAGCTTTCTTT. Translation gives CASSPKKNTEAFF.